These 30 T cell receptor beta chains share one sample of origin, sequenced in a study of CD8+ T cells in alopecia areata. Following extraction, RNA underwent reverse transcription to cDNA, which served as the sequencing template. The repertoire was sequenced with immunoSEQ multiplex PCR; TCRdb's copy has only in-frame clones and lacks some. The top ten hold 23% of the sample, which has approximately 99,000 clones, under 60% seen once. Specimen: NKG2D-low CD8+ T cells sorted from blood. The receptors originated from a human donor with alopecia areata.

The chain is built from TRBV28 and TRBJ2-3, with D maybe TRBD2 (6 bases). V was pared by 6 bases and J by 4 bases, with 11 bases between. The CDR3 loop spans 13 amino acids. The V gene's germline CDR1 is MDHEN and CDR2 SYDVKM. The CDR3 region is CASRREVPDTQYF. As DNA, the CDR3 is TGTGCCAGCAGGAGGGAGGTTCCAGATACGCAGTATTTT.

This clone was observed a few times. This rearrangement joins TRBV27 to TRBJ2-3, with TRBD1 matching over 7 bases. J lost 3 bases, V lost 5 bases, and 5 bases had no gene match. CDR3 length equals 14 residues. Per the germline V gene, CDR1 is MNHEY and CDR2 is SMNVEV (reference sequence). The DNA of the CDR3 is TGTGCCAGCAGTCCAACACAGGGGACAGATACGCAGTATTTT. Protein sequence: CASSPTQGTDTQYF.

The chain is built from TRBV27 and TRBJ2-2, with 11 bases aligning to TRBD2. Germline CDR1 reads MNHEY; CDR2 reads SMNVEV (reference sequence). The CDR3 totals 16 residues. V lost 2 bases, J lost 6 bases, and 5 bases stayed unmatched. DNA of the CDR3: TGTGCCAGCAGTTTAAGGACTAGCGGGCGGGCCGGGGAGCTGTTTTTT. This encodes CASSLRTSGRAGELFF.

The gene calls are TRBV19 and TRBJ1-1; D possibly corresponds to TRBD1 (6 bases). V was pared by 8 bases and J by 3 bases, with 10 bases between. CDR3 length: 12 amino acids. Per the germline V gene, CDR1 is LNHDA and CDR2 is SQIVND (reference sequence). Written as DNA, the CDR3 is TGTGCCAGTTGGACAGAGTACACTGAAGCTTTCTTT. Translating it yields CASWTEYTEAFF.

This clone was observed a handful of times. This rearrangement joins TRBV28 to TRBJ2-1; the match to TRBD1 covers 7 bases. The CDR3 is 17 residues long. The germline V gene has CDR1 MDHEN and CDR2 SYDVKM. V gave up 4 bases and J gave up 1 base; unmatched junction bases: 10. The DNA of the CDR3 is TGTGCCAGCAGTTCCGCCACAGGGGTTGGGTCCTACAATGAGCAGTTCTTC. This sequence encodes CASSSATGVGSYNEQFF.

This sequence joins TRBV2 and TRBJ2-6; possible D gene TRBD1, 5 bases. Germline V lookup: CDR1 SNHLY, CDR2 FYNNEI. Between the trimmed V and J ends, which lost 8 bases and 10 bases, there was a span of 12 bases. The CDR3 contains 12 residues. Here the CDR3 DNA reads TGTGCCAGCCTGGGGCAGGAGAACGTCCTGACTTTC. It translates to CASLGQENVLTF.

The chain uses TRBV27 and TRBJ2-7; no clear D. Germline CDR1 reads MNHEY; CDR2 reads SMNVEV (reference sequence). Deletions cut 0 bases from V and 0 bases from J, with 3 bases between. The CDR3 runs 13 residues. The CDR3 bases are TGTGCCAGCAGTTTATCAGCCTCCTACGAGCAGTACTTC. Its protein is CASSLSASYEQYF.

This chain links TRBV5-1 with TRBJ1-5, with a possible D match to TRBD1 (6 bases). The CDR3 runs 14 residues. The V end lost 4 bases, the J end lost 6 bases, and 14 bases lay between the germline ends. CDR1 and CDR2 from the germline V gene are SGHRS and YFSETQ. The CDR3 is CASSPDGGLQPQHF. For the CDR3, the DNA is TGCGCCAGCAGCCCCGACGGGGGCCTTCAGCCCCAGCATTTT.

This sequence joins TRBV7-9 and TRBJ1-1; no definite D call. Germline CDR1 reads SEHNR; CDR2 reads FQNEAQ (reference sequence). CDR3 size: 11 residues. V lost 5 bases, J lost 4 bases, and 5 bases lay in between. CDR3 DNA: TGTGCCAGCAGCCCTAGCACTGAAGCTTTCTTT. Residues: CASSPSTEAFF. Together with reference TRBV7-9 and TRBJ1-1, the CDR3 gives the full variable domain: DTGVSQNPRHKITKRGQNVTFRCDPISEHNRLYWYRQTLGQGPEFLTYFQNEAQLEKSRLLSDRFSAERPKGSFSTLEIQRTEQGDSAMYLCASSPSTEAFFGQGTRLTVV.

This chain joins TRBV13 and TRBJ2-1; D unresolved. Looked up from germline, CDR1 is PRHDT and CDR2 is FYEKMQ (reference sequence). The CDR3 has 14 amino acids. The V gene lost 1 base and the J gene lost 9 bases, with 13 bases spanning the gap. CDR3 residues: CASSLEVRKFEQFF. The CDR3 nucleotides read TGTGCCAGCAGCTTAGAGGTGCGGAAATTTGAGCAGTTCTTC.

The chain has TRBV5-4 and TRBJ2-1, with unresolved D. Germline CDR1 reads SGHNT; CDR2 reads YYREEE (reference sequence). CDR3 length equals 14 residues. V lost 2 bases to trimming and J lost 5 bases, with 11 bases between them. The CDR3 DNA is TGTGCCAGCAGCTTTAGGGCTCAGAACAATGAGCAGTTCTTC. Protein product: CASSFRAQNNEQFF.

This clone occurred once. V and J are TRBV27 and TRBJ2-2; a possible D gene is TRBD2 (6 bases). CDR3 length: 15 residues. Per germline, CDR1 MNHEY and CDR2 SMNVEV (reference sequence). Trimming shortened V by 10 bases and J by 5 bases, and 20 bases separated the two germline ends. The CDR3 sequence is CAISNGQGGTGELFF. CDR3 coding DNA: TGTGCCATCTCAAATGGGCAGGGAGGAACCGGGGAGCTGTTTTTT.

As DNA, the CDR3 is TGTGCCAGCAGCGCCAGGGGGCCGTCCTACGAGCAGTACTTC. It yields the protein CASSARGPSYEQYF. This chain links TRBV7-9 with TRBJ2-7; 8 nucleotides align to TRBD1. Germline V CDR1 and CDR2: SEHNR, FQNEAQ (reference sequence). The trim removed 5 bases at V and 1 base at J, leaving 4 bases unmatched. This CDR3 region has 14 residues.

The J gene is TRBJ1-1, the V gene TRBV19; D is unclear. The CDR3 has 14 amino acids. With 4 bases removed from V and 1 base from J, the gap between germline ends came to 10 bases. Germline CDR1 is LNHDA and CDR2 is SQIVND (reference sequence). DNA for the CDR3: TGTGCCAGTAGTACCTCCGGATGGAACACTGAAGCTTTCTTT. It specifies CASSTSGWNTEAFF.

This chain uses TRBV29-1 with TRBJ1-4, with D perhaps TRBD1 (6 bases). V was clipped by 4 bases and J by 8 bases, with 14 bases between them. The germline V gene has CDR1 SQVTM and CDR2 ANQGSEA. The CDR3 has 13 amino acids. Here the CDR3 reads CSVGYGGGEKLFF. In nucleotides, the CDR3 is TGCAGCGTTGGGTACGGGGGCGGGGAAAAACTGTTTTTT.

V gene TRBV5-6 combines with J gene TRBJ2-1; 13 nucleotides match TRBD2. In germline, CDR1 is SGHDT, CDR2 YYEEEE. The V segment lost 4 bases and the J segment 0 bases; nucleotides outside the gene matches: 1. The CDR3 length is 16 residues. The CDR3 reads CASSGLAGDSYNEQFF. In DNA, the CDR3 is TGTGCCAGCAGCGGACTAGCGGGAGACTCCTACAATGAGCAGTTCTTC.

The chain is built from TRBV23-1 and TRBJ1-5, with TRBD1 as a possible D gene (5 bases). TRBV23-1 is noted as an ORF with a role that remains uncertain. V lost 8 bases and J lost 5, with 19 bases in between. This CDR3 region has 15 residues. The CDR3 DNA reads TGCGCCAGCCCCCGTGGAGGGGTACCTGATCAGCCCCAGCATTTT. Translation: CASPRGGVPDQPQHF.

The gene calls are TRBV2 and TRBJ1-5, with D unresolved. This CDR3 comprises 12 residues. V shed 7 bases and J shed 5 bases, with 9 bases lying between them. CDR1 and CDR2 from the germline V gene are SNHLY and FYNNEI. In DNA form, the CDR3 reads TGTGCCAGCACCACTATTGATCAGCCCCAGCATTTT. Its translation: CASTTIDQPQHF.

The chain recombines TRBV30 with TRBJ2-3; 9 bases map to TRBD2. The CDR3 sequence is 17 residues long. From germline, CDR1 is GTSNPN and CDR2 SVGIG (reference sequence). V was clipped by 0 bases and J by 2 bases; unmatched bases: 9. The DNA of the CDR3 is TGTGCCTGGAGTGTCCTAGCGGGGAATCCCCTCACAGATACGCAGTATTTT. Translated, it gives CAWSVLAGNPLTDTQYF.

The chain employs TRBV29-1 and TRBJ2-7; 7 bases are shared with TRBD1. The CDR3 is 15 amino acids. Trimming removed 0 bases from V and 6 bases from J; junction bases left unmatched: 11. CDR1 is SQVTM, CDR2 ANQGSEA, per germline. CDR3 DNA: TGCAGCGTTGAAGATGCCACAGGGGTGCCTGGCGAGCAGTACTTC. It yields the protein CSVEDATGVPGEQYF.

The CDR3 sequence: CASSLGGSLDEQFF. CDR3 sequence (DNA): TGCGCCAGCAGCTTGGGCGGGAGTCTGGATGAGCAGTTCTTC. The V and J genes are TRBV5-1 and TRBJ2-1, with 7 bases that match TRBD2. The CDR3 totals 14 residues. Germline assignment: CDR1 SGHRS and CDR2 YFSETQ. Germline trimming cut 0 bases from V and 8 bases from J; bases unmatched to any gene: 5.

This clone was seen only a few times. This chain joins TRBV29-1 and TRBJ1-1, with 8 bases lining up with TRBD1. With V trimmed by 3 bases and J by 0 bases, 6 bases remained unmatched. Germline CDR1 SQVTM, CDR2 ANQGSEA. The CDR3 totals 15 residues. For the CDR3, the DNA is TGCAGCGTTGATGGCAGGGGGCGGATGAACACTGAAGCTTTCTTT. Translated: CSVDGRGRMNTEAFF.

This rearrangement joins TRBV13 to TRBJ2-2, with 9 positions matching TRBD1. The V gene end was trimmed by 5 bases and the J gene end by 6 bases; junction bases not matched to a gene: 7. Germline assignment: CDR1 PRHDT and CDR2 FYEKMQ (reference sequence). The length of the CDR3 is 15 residues. The CDR3 loop reads CASSHRGRNSGELFF. Here the CDR3 DNA reads TGTGCCAGCAGCCACAGGGGGCGAAACTCCGGGGAGCTGTTTTTT. Variable domain in full (rest from reference TRBV13 and TRBJ2-2): AAGVIQSPRHLIKEKRETATLKCYPIPRHDTVYWYQQGPGQDPQFLISFYEKMQSDKGSIPDRFSAQQFSDYHSELNMSSLELGDSALYFCASSHRGRNSGELFFGEGSRLTVL.

V usage is TRBV28 and J usage is TRBJ1-1, with a weak D call TRBD1 (5 bases). CDR3 size: 13 residues. Per the germline V gene, CDR1 is MDHEN and CDR2 is SYDVKM. The ends were cut back, 3 bases at V and 4 bases at J, with 9 bases in the middle. CDR3 loop: CASSFPQGTEAFF. CDR3 DNA sequence: TGTGCCAGCAGTTTTCCCCAGGGCACTGAAGCTTTCTTT. Complete variable domain (other parts from reference TRBV28 and TRBJ1-1): DVKVTQSSRYLVKRTGEKVFLECVQDMDHENMFWYRQDPGLGLRLIYFSYDVKMKEKGDIPEGYSVSREKKERFSLILESASTNQTSMYLCASSFPQGTEAFFGQGTRLTVV.

The V gene is TRBV28, the J gene TRBJ2-7, with D possibly matching TRBD1 (5 bases). Per germline, CDR1 MDHEN and CDR2 SYDVKM. The CDR3 runs 14 residues. Deletions cut 5 bases from V and 5 bases from J, with 16 bases between. CDR3: CASSVGFSGNEQYF. The CDR3 coding sequence is TGTGCCAGCAGTGTTGGATTCTCAGGGAACGAGCAGTACTTC.

Written as DNA, the CDR3 is TGTGCCAGTAGTATCGGGACAGCAATGAACACTGAAGCTTTCTTT. Its translation is CASSIGTAMNTEAFF. The gene calls are TRBV19 and TRBJ1-1, with 7 bases aligning to TRBD1. This CDR3 has 15 residues. Looked up from germline, CDR1 is LNHDA and CDR2 is SQIVND (reference sequence). J gave up 0 bases and V 3 bases, and 4 bases lay outside the gene matches.

V usage is TRBV7-9 and J usage is TRBJ2-7; 7 nucleotides line up with TRBD2. The CDR3 loop spans 14 amino acids. Per germline, CDR1 SEHNR and CDR2 FQNEAQ (reference sequence). V was pared by 5 bases and J by 1 base, with 5 bases of the junction left unmatched. The chain's CDR3 is CASSQRDHSYEQYF. The CDR3 DNA sequence: TGTGCCAGCAGCCAGCGGGACCATTCCTACGAGCAGTACTTC.

This chain uses TRBV27 with TRBJ2-7; 8 nucleotides agree with TRBD1. Germline V gives CDR1 MNHEY, CDR2 SMNVEV (reference sequence). The CDR3 has 14 residues. With V trimmed by 4 bases and J by 6 bases, 8 bases remained unmatched. CDR3 loop: CASSYGNRGAEQYF. CDR3 in DNA: TGTGCCAGCAGTTACGGAAACAGGGGGGCCGAGCAGTACTTC.

This chain connects TRBV2 to TRBJ2-1, with TRBD1 as a possible D gene (5 bases). Trimming shortened V by 1 base and J by 6 bases, and 16 bases separated the two germline ends. Germline V gene data show CDR1 as SNHLY and CDR2 as FYNNEI. The CDR3 is 16 residues long. The CDR3 nucleotides read TGTGCCAGCAGTGAAGTTCAGGGTTATATTGGCAATGAGCAGTTCTTC. Residues: CASSEVQGYIGNEQFF.

This clone came up a few times. The chain recombines TRBV29-1 with TRBJ2-1; possibly TRBD1 or TRBD2 for D (5 bases each). The V end was cut by 4 bases, the J end by 10 bases, with 11 bases between. The CDR3 is 11 amino acids. CDR1 and CDR2 (germline): SQVTM, ANQGSEA. This chain's CDR3 is CSVAPRDEQFF. The CDR3 DNA reads TGCAGCGTTGCCCCCAGGGACGAGCAGTTCTTC.